The 25 T cell receptor beta chains reported below all come from one sample, sequenced in a study of blood T cell repertoires in COVID-19 (dated by TCRdb to the early 2020s). The library was built by means of the immunoSEQ multiplex PCR assay. Imported from immuneACCESS, the table was reduced by TCRdb to in-frame sequences with V and J called. These copies leave out some clones; in studies compared against another copy, an unresolved V gene accounts for under half, and the cause of the remainder is not known. Within this sample are more than 50,000 clones, with about nine tenths of them counted one time only. About 8.6% of the sample is taken by the ten largest. Material: peripheral blood. The receptors were gathered from a middle-aged woman with active COVID-19.

The rearrangement uses TRBV13 and TRBJ2-1; TRBD2 agrees at 10 bases. This CDR3 region has 18 residues. J gave up 4 bases and V 5 bases, and 14 bases lay outside the gene matches. Germline V lookup: CDR1 PRHDT, CDR2 FYEKMQ (reference sequence). The CDR3 DNA reads TGTGCCAGCAGCGCCGATCGAGGACTAGCGGTCTCATACAATGAGCAGTTCTTC. As protein: CASSADRGLAVSYNEQFF.

The rearrangement joins TRBV7-9 to TRBJ2-7; tentatively, D is TRBD2 (5 bases). The V and J ends lost 1 base and 2 bases respectively, with 9 bases between them. The CDR3 sequence is 14 residues long. Germline CDR1 is SEHNR and CDR2 is FQNEAQ (reference sequence). The CDR3 coding sequence is TGTGCCAGCAGCTTAGGGCTAGCACCCTACGAGCAGTACTTC. Translated, it gives CASSLGLAPYEQYF.

The chain combines TRBV6-5 with TRBJ1-2; the match to TRBD1 covers 9 bases. Unmatched junction bases numbered 1, after V lost 5 bases and J lost 0 bases. There are 14 residues in the CDR3. The V gene's germline CDR1 is MNHEY and CDR2 SVGAGI. The CDR3 loop is CASSRTGANYGYTF. As DNA, the CDR3 is TGTGCCAGCAGTCGGACAGGGGCTAACTATGGCTACACCTTC.

This chain connects TRBV24-1 to TRBJ1-5, with D tentatively TRBD1 (5 bases). Looked up from germline, CDR1 is KGHDR and CDR2 is SFDVKD. Trimming left V 4 bases short and J 7 bases short, with 13 bases between. This CDR3 contains 14 residues. CDR3 sequence reads: CATSDKGRWQPQHF. The DNA of the CDR3 is TGTGCCACCAGTGACAAGGGGAGGTGGCAGCCCCAGCATTTT.

This clone appeared a single time. This rearrangement joins TRBV9 to TRBJ1-4; D gene uncertain. Germline V CDR1 and CDR2: SGDLS, YYNGEE. CDR3 size: 14 residues. The V end lost 2 bases, the J end lost 0 bases, and 5 bases lay between the germline ends. CDR3 coding DNA: TGTGCCAGCAGCGTCCGGTCAACTAATGAAAAACTGTTTTTT. Translating gives CASSVRSTNEKLFF.

V is TRBV5-4 and J is TRBJ2-4, with 8 bases identical to TRBD1. The V segment lost 3 bases and the J segment 1 base; nucleotides outside the gene matches: 9. The CDR3 runs to 17 residues. In germline, CDR1 is SGHNT, CDR2 YYREEE (reference sequence). CDR3 bases: TGTGCCAGCAGCTCGGGACAGGCGCATTTGGCCAAAAACATTCAGTACTTC. Translation gives CASSSGQAHLAKNIQYF.

The chain has TRBV6-5 and TRBJ2-5, with 8 nucleotides matching TRBD1. V was clipped by 5 bases and J by 5 bases; unmatched bases: 10. Looked up from germline, CDR1 is MNHEY and CDR2 is SVGAGI. The CDR3 consists of 15 residues. The CDR3 loop is CASSPPGQGGETQYF. In nucleotides, the CDR3 is TGTGCCAGCAGTCCCCCCGGACAGGGCGGGGAGACCCAGTACTTC.

The chain couples TRBV3-1 (or the pseudogene TRBV3-2) to TRBJ2-3, with 16 bases lining up with TRBD2. Losses at the gene ends were 2 bases for V and 11 bases for J; bases not matched to a gene: 7. Germline CDR1 LGHDT, CDR2 YNNKEL (reference sequence). The CDR3 length is 16 residues. This chain's CDR3 is CASSQTGTSGGGRQYF. The DNA for the CDR3 is TGTGCCAGCAGCCAAACCGGGACTAGCGGGGGGGGCCGGCAGTATTTT.

This clone was counted once. V and J are TRBV2 and TRBJ2-3; TRBD2 is a possible D gene (5 bases). The V and J ends lost 5 bases and 5 bases respectively, with 8 bases between them. Germline V gene data show CDR1 as SNHLY and CDR2 as FYNNEI. This CDR3 comprises 12 residues. CDR3 DNA sequence: TGTGCCAGCAGTAGCGAGGGAGATACGCAGTATTTT. Protein: CASSSEGDTQYF.

The chain joins TRBV5-1 to TRBJ2-7; 7 bases are shared with TRBD2. The CDR3 extends over 14 amino acids. Germline loops: CDR1 SGHRS, CDR2 YFSETQ. V shed 3 bases and J 2 bases; nucleotides not matched to a gene: 5. For the CDR3, the DNA is TGCGCCAGCAGCTCCGCTAGCGGAGCCTACGAGCAGTACTTC. This codes for CASSSASGAYEQYF.

The rearrangement links TRBV19 to TRBJ1-5; 7 bases line up with TRBD1. The V gene end was trimmed by 5 bases and the J gene end by 4 bases; junction bases not matched to a gene: 8. The CDR3 loop spans 15 amino acids. CDR1 and CDR2 from the germline V gene are LNHDA and SQIVND (reference sequence). CDR3 sequence reads: CASSATGTENQPQHF. In DNA form, the CDR3 reads TGTGCCAGTAGTGCGACCGGGACAGAGAATCAGCCCCAGCATTTT.

A few counts support this clone. V usage is TRBV10-3 and J usage is TRBJ1-1, with D perhaps TRBD1 (6 bases). CDR1 is ENHRY and CDR2 is SYGVKD in the germline V gene. This CDR3 is built from 14 residues. V lost 2 bases to trimming and J lost 1 base, with 8 bases between them. The CDR3 sequence is CAISEVRGNTEAFF. The CDR3 region has the DNA TGTGCCATCAGTGAGGTCAGGGGGAACACTGAAGCTTTCTTT.

The chain joins TRBV10-3 to TRBJ2-3; no clear D. This CDR3 spans 14 amino acids. The V and J ends lost 4 bases and 2 bases respectively, with 10 bases between them. Germline V CDR1 and CDR2: ENHRY, SYGVKD. CDR3 in DNA: TGTGCCATCAGTGTCCAGACTTTCACAGATACGCAGTATTTT. As protein: CAISVQTFTDTQYF.

The rearrangement links TRBV5-1 to TRBJ2-7; the D gene is possibly TRBD1 (5 bases). Germline CDR1 reads SGHRS; CDR2 reads YFSETQ. Trimming removed 4 bases at V and 3 bases at J, with 14 bases between. The CDR3 is made up of 14 amino acids. Here the CDR3 reads CASSADTRFYEQYF. Written as DNA, the CDR3 is TGCGCCAGCAGCGCGGACACAAGGTTCTACGAGCAGTACTTC.

The chain's CDR3 is CASSLVSSGGGHEQFF. In DNA, the CDR3 is TGTGCCAGCAGCTTAGTATCTAGCGGGGGGGGCCATGAGCAGTTCTTC. The chain recombines TRBV7-2 with TRBJ2-1; 12 bases map to TRBD2. The germline V gene encodes CDR1 SGHTA and CDR2 FQGNSA. J was trimmed by 8 bases and V by 1 base; bases with no gene match: 6. The CDR3 spans 16 residues.

The gene calls are TRBV11-2 and TRBJ1-4; 9 bases line up with TRBD1. The V gene end was trimmed by 5 bases and the J gene end by 2 bases; junction bases not matched to a gene: 6. This CDR3 is built from 16 residues. The V gene's germline CDR1 is SGHAT and CDR2 FQNNGV. The CDR3 DNA sequence: TGTGCCAGCAGCCCACCGGGGACAGGGACTAATGAAAAACTGTTTTTT. Protein sequence: CASSPPGTGTNEKLFF.

Turning to this clone: Other DNA sequences in the sample encode the same CDR3. The chain links TRBV5-4 to TRBJ2-7; the match to TRBD1 covers 8 bases. V trimming: 5 bases; J trimming: 1 base; junction bases outside the gene matches: 5. Per germline, CDR1 SGHNT and CDR2 YYREEE (reference sequence). The CDR3 consists of 14 residues. Here the CDR3 reads CASRSDRASYEQYF. In DNA form, the CDR3 reads TGTGCCAGCAGATCGGACAGGGCATCCTACGAGCAGTACTTC.

The rearrangement joins TRBV18 to TRBJ2-6; the D is unclear. The CDR3 sequence is 16 residues long. The V end was cut by 4 bases, the J end by 0 bases, with 10 bases between. Per the germline V gene, CDR1 is KGHSH and CDR2 is LQKENI. As DNA, the CDR3 is TGTGCCAGCTCACTACTTAGCCCCTCTGGGGCCAACGTCCTGACTTTC. Its protein is CASSLLSPSGANVLTF.

V is TRBV27 and J is TRBJ1-1; 7 bases agree with TRBD1. V lost 7 bases to trimming and J lost 1 base; unmatched junction nucleotides: 3. Per germline, CDR1 MNHEY and CDR2 SMNVEV (reference sequence). The CDR3 consists of 13 residues. The CDR3 DNA follows: TGTGCCAGCACCCGGACAGGGAACACTGAAGCTTTCTTT. This gives the protein CASTRTGNTEAFF.

The gene calls are TRBV11-3 and TRBJ2-3, with TRBD2 identical over 9 bases. Trimming cost V 5 bases and J 1 base; bases outside gene matches: 4. The V gene's germline CDR1 is SGHNT and CDR2 YENEEA. There are 15 residues in the CDR3. The CDR3 spells CASSPLAGGTDTQYF. The DNA of the CDR3 is TGTGCCAGCAGCCCATTAGCGGGGGGCACAGATACGCAGTATTTT.

This clone was observed a handful of times. V usage is TRBV10-3 and J usage is TRBJ2-5; 10 bases align to TRBD2. CDR1 ENHRY and CDR2 SYGVKD come from the germline V gene. The CDR3 runs to 14 residues. The V and J ends lost 5 bases and 2 bases, in that order; junction bases with no gene match: 2. The CDR3 region has the DNA TGTGCCATCAGTAGCGGGGGGGGACAAGAGACCCAGTACTTC. Its protein product is CAISSGGGQETQYF.

The rearrangement links TRBV5-1 to TRBJ2-3; TRBD2 matches 15 bases. In germline, CDR1 is SGHRS, CDR2 YFSETQ. V shed 0 bases and J 0 bases; nucleotides not matched to a gene: 5. The CDR3 contains 19 residues. The CDR3 DNA reads TGCGCCAGCAGCTTGGATGGACTAGCGGGGGGGTCTAGCACAGATACGCAGTATTTT. Translating gives CASSLDGLAGGSSTDTQYF.

This clone was seen more than once but under ten times. The chain uses TRBV19 and TRBJ1-3; D uncertain. From germline, CDR1 is LNHDA and CDR2 SQIVND (reference sequence). The germline V and J ends were trimmed by 7 bases and 3 bases, with 10 bases remaining between them. This CDR3 is 13 amino acids long. CDR3 sequence reads: CASTGYLGNTIYF. In DNA form, the CDR3 reads TGTGCCAGTACCGGGTACCTTGGAAACACCATATATTTT.

The CDR3 loop reads CASSRDRADEKLFF. The CDR3 bases are TGTGCCAGCAGCCGGGACAGGGCTGATGAAAAACTGTTTTTT. The rearrangement joins TRBV5-6 to TRBJ1-4; 9 bases agree with TRBD1. CDR1 is SGHDT and CDR2 is YYEEEE in the germline V gene. The CDR3 contains 14 residues. V lost 4 bases to trimming and J lost 6 bases; unmatched junction nucleotides: 4.

Here the CDR3 reads CASSVTGNQPQHF. DNA of the CDR3: TGTGCCAGCAGCGTCACAGGGAATCAGCCCCAGCATTTT. The chain carries TRBV9 and TRBJ1-5, with D possibly TRBD1 on 6 matching bases. Trimming pared 2 bases from V and 4 bases from J, leaving 7 bases between. This CDR3 is built from 13 residues. Germline CDR1 reads SGDLS; CDR2 reads YYNGEE.